The 32 T cell receptor beta chains below all came from one sample that was sequenced in a study of shared clonotypes between healthy human individuals. As defined, naive CD8 cells were CD45RO-negative and positively selected for CCR7, with terminally differentiated effector memory CD45RA+ cells excluded. Data came from immunoSEQ multiplex PCR; TCRdb stores just in-frame clones and leaves some out. The sample consists of about 2.1 million clones, over 85% of them appearing once. Specimen: naive CD8+ T cells from PBMCs. All receptors come from a man younger than 35 in good health. Some clones in this sample may be carry-over from other donors' samples.

The V and J genes are TRBV7-9 and TRBJ2-1; 7 nucleotides line up with TRBD2. CDR1 is SEHNR, CDR2 FQNEAQ, per germline (reference sequence). The CDR3 contains 16 residues. The V gene end was trimmed by 0 bases and the J gene end by 9 bases; junction bases not matched to a gene: 11. CDR3 DNA sequence: TGTGCCAGCAGCTTAGCCCCCGGACTAGTCATCAGTGAGCAGTTCTTC. Amino acids: CASSLAPGLVISEQFF.

Remarks on this clone: Other nucleotide sequences in the sample specify the same CDR3. The J gene is TRBJ1-1, the V gene TRBV19; D may be TRBD1 (5 bases). The CDR3 sequence is 12 residues long. Trimming took 9 bases from V and 0 from J, leaving 8 bases between them. Germline lookup yields CDR1 LNHDA and CDR2 SQIVND (reference sequence). The CDR3 sequence: CASGDLNTEAFF. The CDR3 DNA sequence: TGTGCCAGCGGGGACTTGAACACTGAAGCTTTCTTT.

The chain couples TRBV9 to TRBJ2-7; D may match TRBD1 or TRBD2 (5 bases each). The CDR3 runs 13 residues. V lost 2 bases and J lost 5, with 11 bases in between. Germline-derived CDR1 and CDR2 are SGDLS and YYNGEE. For the CDR3, the DNA is TGTGCCAGCAGCGTTGGGGGTCGCGACGAGCAGTACTTC. This codes for CASSVGGRDEQYF. Variable domain in full (rest from reference TRBV9 and TRBJ2-7): DSGVTQTPKHLITATGQRVTLRCSPRSGDLSVYWYQQSLDQGLQFLIQYYNGEERAKGNILERFSAQQFPDLHSELNLSSLELGDSALYFCASSVGGRDEQYFGPGTRLTVT.

This clone was recorded only once. V is TRBV14 and J is TRBJ2-7; D is perhaps TRBD2 (6 bases). Germline V CDR1 and CDR2: SGHDN, FVKESK. Trimming removed 4 bases at V and 5 bases at J, with 21 bases between. The length of the CDR3 is 16 residues. The CDR3 region is CASSLGRQSLGDEQYF. The CDR3 DNA sequence: TGTGCCAGCAGCCTAGGGAGGCAGAGCCTAGGCGACGAGCAGTACTTC.

V is TRBV5-1 and J is TRBJ2-1; D may match TRBD1 or TRBD2 (6 bases each). Germline assignment: CDR1 SGHRS and CDR2 YFSETQ. Deletions cut 3 bases from V and 7 bases from J, with 11 bases between. This CDR3 is 13 amino acids long. The CDR3 nucleotides read TGCGCCAGCAGCTCCGGGGGCGCTAATGAGCAGTTCTTC. It codes for CASSSGGANEQFF.

J is TRBJ1-1 and V is TRBV4-3; D is uncertain. V dropped 0 bases and J dropped 7 bases, with 15 bases sitting between them. Germline V gives CDR1 LGHNA, CDR2 YSLEER. This CDR3 has 15 amino acids. The CDR3 spells CASSQDTRKGDEAFF. In DNA, the CDR3 is TGCGCCAGCAGCCAAGATACCCGGAAAGGCGATGAAGCTTTCTTT.

V is TRBV6-5 and J is TRBJ1-5; maybe TRBD1 (5 bases). The V end was cut by 5 bases, the J end by 7 bases, with 12 bases between. This CDR3 has 13 amino acids. Germline loops: CDR1 MNHEY, CDR2 SVGAGI. In DNA, the CDR3 is TGTGCCAGCAGTCCCCTGGGGGGGCAGCCCCAGCATTTT. Encoded protein: CASSPLGGQPQHF.

The J gene is TRBJ2-7, the V gene TRBV4-1; 10 nucleotides match TRBD1. CDR3 length: 13 amino acids. The J segment lost 6 bases and the V segment lost 4 bases, leaving 3 bases of the junction unmatched. Germline CDR1 is MGHRA and CDR2 is YSYEKL. The CDR3 DNA is TGCGCCAGCAGCCGACAGGGGGCGAGCGAGCAGTACTTC. Its protein product is CASSRQGASEQYF.

The chain carries TRBV25-1 and TRBJ2-7; no clear D gene. Germline CDR1 MGHDK, CDR2 SYGVNS. V shed 10 bases and J shed 4 bases, with 17 bases lying between them. The CDR3 length is 13 residues. The CDR3 DNA follows: TGTGCCACTAAACGTCGTGGATATTACGAGCAGTACTTC. Encoded protein: CATKRRGYYEQYF.

CDR3 sequence reads: CASSAPDSSGIQYF. The CDR3 nucleotides are TGCGCCAGCAGCGCCCCGGACAGTTCAGGCATTCAGTACTTC. The chain is built from TRBV5-1 and TRBJ2-4, with a tentative D call TRBD1 (6 bases). This CDR3 spans 14 amino acids. The V gene's germline CDR1 is SGHRS and CDR2 YFSETQ. V was shortened by 4 bases and J by 9 bases, with 17 bases between the two germline ends.

This clone was counted a few times. The chain employs TRBV5-1 and TRBJ1-1, with TRBD1 matching over 7 bases. J lost 3 bases, V lost 1 base, and 9 bases had no gene match. This CDR3 region has 16 residues. Germline lookup yields CDR1 SGHRS and CDR2 YFSETQ. The CDR3: CASSLPPGQIDTEAFF. The CDR3 coding sequence is TGCGCCAGCAGCTTGCCTCCGGGACAGATAGACACTGAAGCTTTCTTT.

J is TRBJ1-5 and V is TRBV6-1; D gene uncertain. Germline V gene sequence: CDR1 MNHNS, CDR2 SASEGT. This CDR3 is 14 amino acids long. Trimming took off 7 bases at V and 4 bases at J, with 14 bases between the two ends. The CDR3 spells CASNLREENQPQHF. CDR3 coding DNA: TGTGCCAGCAACCTACGGGAGGAAAATCAGCCCCAGCATTTT.

Concerning this clone itself: The identical CDR3 is also encoded by other nucleotide sequences in the sample. This chain links TRBV7-6 with TRBJ2-5; D not resolved. With 2 bases removed from V and 2 bases from J, the gap between germline ends came to 6 bases. The CDR3 is 13 amino acids. The germline V gene has CDR1 SGHVS and CDR2 FNYEAQ. Here the CDR3 reads CASSLSRQETQYF. The DNA for the CDR3 is TGTGCCAGCAGCTTATCCAGGCAAGAGACCCAGTACTTC.

This clone has a single count. CDR3 residues: CASSLEGGIPYNEQFF. CDR3 nucleotide sequence: TGTGCCAGCAGCTTAGAAGGGGGGATCCCCTACAATGAGCAGTTCTTC. This rearrangement joins TRBV7-9 to TRBJ2-1; either TRBD1 or TRBD2 may fit D (6 bases each). Germline CDR1 SEHNR, CDR2 FQNEAQ (reference sequence). The CDR3 spans 16 residues. Trimming took off 1 base at V and 2 bases at J, with 12 bases between the two ends.

This clone was observed a single time. The chain carries TRBV14 and TRBJ1-2; D remains unclear. The CDR3 covers 14 residues. The ends were cut back, 1 base at V and 8 bases at J, with 14 bases in the middle. Germline CDR1 is SGHDN and CDR2 is FVKESK. CDR3 DNA sequence: TGTGCCAGCAGCCAAGGAGGAGGTCTATGGGGCTACACCTTC. Translating it yields CASSQGGGLWGYTF.

The V and J genes are TRBV9 and TRBJ2-7; the D is unclear. Trimming shortened V by 6 bases and J by 3 bases, and 19 bases separated the two germline ends. This CDR3 spans 15 amino acids. Germline assignment: CDR1 SGDLS and CDR2 YYNGEE. The CDR3 spells CASNTDNTGNYEQYF. The CDR3 nucleotides read TGTGCCAGCAACACAGACAATACCGGAAACTACGAGCAGTACTTC.

Details on this clone: Other DNA sequences in the sample encode the same CDR3. The genes are TRBV27 and TRBJ2-7; a possible D gene is TRBD1 (5 bases). V dropped 3 bases and J dropped 4 bases, with 13 bases sitting between them. There are 14 residues in the CDR3. Germline V gene lookup returns CDR1 MNHEY and CDR2 SMNVEV (reference sequence). The CDR3 bases are TGTGCCAGCAGTTTGGGGCAGACACCTTACGAGCAGTACTTC. This encodes CASSLGQTPYEQYF.

The chain is built from TRBV7-9 and TRBJ2-7; no reliable D call. V gave up 7 bases and J gave up 2 bases, with 9 bases separating them. This CDR3 contains 12 residues. CDR1 SEHNR and CDR2 FQNEAQ come from the germline V gene (reference sequence). The CDR3 spells CASTTSTYEQYF. The DNA for the CDR3 is TGTGCCAGCACGACTTCGACCTACGAGCAGTACTTC. The full variable domain, rest sourced from reference TRBV7-9 and TRBJ2-7, is DTGVSQNPRHKITKRGQNVTFRCDPISEHNRLYWYRQTLGQGPEFLTYFQNEAQLEKSRLLSDRFSAERPKGSFSTLEIQRTEQGDSAMYLCASTTSTYEQYFGPGTRLTVT.

This rearrangement joins TRBV6-6 to TRBJ2-7; 8 positions match TRBD1. The germline gives CDR1 MNHNY, CDR2 SVGAGI (reference sequence). J was trimmed by 5 bases and V by 2 bases; bases with no gene match: 5. There are 14 residues in the CDR3. CDR3 region: CASSYAQGADEQYF. The CDR3 DNA sequence: TGTGCCAGCAGTTACGCGCAGGGGGCCGACGAGCAGTACTTC.

This chain links TRBV10-2 with TRBJ2-1; D gene uncertain. The CDR3 extends over 12 amino acids. V lost 3 bases, J lost 5 bases, and 5 bases lay in between. Germline CDR1 and CDR2: WSHSY and SAAADI. CDR3 sequence: CASSDYHNEQFF. CDR3 coding DNA: TGCGCCAGCAGTGACTACCACAATGAGCAGTTCTTC.

This chain joins TRBV14 and TRBJ2-1; perhaps D is TRBD1 or TRBD2 (5 bases each). Between the trimmed V and J ends, which lost 4 bases and 4 bases, there was a span of 14 bases. The CDR3 contains 15 residues. Germline CDR1 reads SGHDN; CDR2 reads FVKESK. The CDR3 spells CASSPFRGHYNEQFF. The DNA of the CDR3 is TGTGCCAGCAGCCCGTTTCGGGGCCATTACAATGAGCAGTTCTTC.

The rearrangement joins TRBV4-3 to TRBJ1-3; tentatively, D is TRBD1 (5 bases). From germline, CDR1 is LGHNA and CDR2 YSLEER. There are 17 residues in the CDR3. V gave up 0 bases and J gave up 7 bases, with 19 bases separating them. CDR3 nucleotides: TGCGCCAGCAGCCAAGATTATTTGATGGGCAGGGCGAACACCATATATTTT. Encoded protein: CASSQDYLMGRANTIYF.

The V and J genes are TRBV5-8 and TRBJ2-7; 10 bases fit TRBD1. The CDR3 contains 14 residues. CDR1 SGHTS and CDR2 YDEGEE come from the germline V gene. V shed 0 bases, J shed 6 bases, and the junction held 3 bases outside the gene matches. The CDR3 sequence: CASSLGGTGAEQYF. DNA for the CDR3: TGTGCCAGCAGCTTGGGAGGGACAGGGGCCGAGCAGTACTTC.

This sequence joins TRBV5-1 and TRBJ2-1; 9 positions match TRBD1. Germline values: CDR1 SGHRS, CDR2 YFSETQ. Trimming took 3 bases from V and 8 from J; bases not matched to a gene: 6. This CDR3 region has 14 residues. This CDR3 is CASSSSDRGYEQFF. CDR3 nucleotide sequence: TGCGCCAGCAGCTCATCGGACAGGGGTTATGAGCAGTTCTTC.

This clone was counted between two and nine times. The CDR3 DNA follows: TGTGCCAGCAGTCCATCACGAAGTGAAGCTTTCTTT. Translated, it gives CASSPSRSEAFF. The chain uses TRBV28 and TRBJ1-1; no reliable D call. The germline V gene encodes CDR1 MDHEN and CDR2 SYDVKM. There are 12 residues in the CDR3. Trimming cost V 5 bases and J 7 bases, with 11 bases left between them.

The chain combines TRBV7-9 with TRBJ1-1, with D perhaps TRBD1 (5 bases). CDR1 and CDR2 from the germline V gene are SEHNR and FQNEAQ (reference sequence). Trimming removed 5 bases from V and 1 base from J, with 17 bases in between. The CDR3 consists of 16 residues. The DNA for the CDR3 is TGTGCCAGCAGCCGTCCGTTGGGGGAAAGGAACACTGAAGCTTTCTTT. Amino acids: CASSRPLGERNTEAFF.

This rearrangement joins TRBV28 to TRBJ2-1; no reliable D call. Trimming removed 5 bases at V and 0 bases at J, with 20 bases between. The germline V gene has CDR1 MDHEN and CDR2 SYDVKM. The CDR3 contains 18 residues. The CDR3 DNA sequence: TGTGCCAGCAGTCCCGAAGGCAGCGAGCGTGTCTCCTACAATGAGCAGTTCTTC. It translates to CASSPEGSERVSYNEQFF.

The rearrangement joins TRBV14 to TRBJ1-4; D not certain. The CDR3 contains 18 residues. Trimming stripped 1 base from V and 7 bases from J, with 22 bases between. Germline CDR1 SGHDN, CDR2 FVKESK. The CDR3 region has the DNA TGTGCCAGCAGCCAAGCCACATCCACGGGATACCCAGGTGAAAAACTGTTTTTT. Translating gives CASSQATSTGYPGEKLFF.

About this clone: This same CDR3 is encoded by further DNA sequences in the sample. The genes are TRBV9 and TRBJ1-1, with D possibly TRBD1 on 5 matching bases. The CDR3 covers 12 residues. Germline CDR1 is SGDLS and CDR2 is YYNGEE. V was trimmed by 3 bases and J by 5 bases, leaving 8 bases between them. DNA for the CDR3: TGTGCCAGCAGCGATGGGGGAACTGAAGCTTTCTTT. Translation gives CASSDGGTEAFF.

The chain recombines TRBV28 with TRBJ2-7; 8 bases line up with TRBD1. The germline V gene encodes CDR1 MDHEN and CDR2 SYDVKM. The CDR3 loop spans 14 amino acids. J was trimmed by 5 bases and V by 7 bases; bases with no gene match: 10. The CDR3 spells CASTYTGGTHEQYF. The CDR3 DNA sequence: TGTGCCAGCACTTATACAGGGGGTACCCACGAGCAGTACTTC.

V and J are TRBV5-5 and TRBJ2-3; TRBD2 is a possible D gene (5 bases). Germline V lookup: CDR1 SGHKS, CDR2 YYEKEE (reference sequence). Trimming shortened V by 2 bases and J by 0 bases, and 10 bases separated the two germline ends. The CDR3 length is 15 residues. CDR3 protein: CASSFRGRSTDTQYF. The DNA of the CDR3 is TGTGCCAGCAGCTTCCGAGGGCGTAGCACAGATACGCAGTATTTT.

This clone appeared once. V and J are TRBV5-1 and TRBJ2-2; TRBD1 agrees at 10 bases. Unmatched junction bases numbered 6, after V lost 0 bases and J lost 7 bases. CDR3 size: 16 residues. The V gene's germline CDR1 is SGHRS and CDR2 YFSETQ. For the CDR3, the DNA is TGCGCCAGCAGCTTGGGAGACAGGGGGCGCGACGGGGAGCTGTTTTTT. Amino acid sequence: CASSLGDRGRDGELFF.